These 11 T cell receptor beta chains were all obtained from the same sample, sequenced in a study of cytomegalovirus exposure and HLA in healthy donors. PCR used 60 Vbeta primers and 13 Jbeta primers. Assay: immunoSEQ multiplex PCR; the TCRdb copy retains only in-frame clones and omits some. The data contain tens of thousands of clones, roughly four fifths of them singletons. The material sequenced was PBMCs. The receptors originated from a woman aged 25 to 39 in good health and CMV-seronegative.

This clone has a handful of counts. The chain joins TRBV5-1 to TRBJ2-7, with D perhaps TRBD2 (6 bases). The germline V gene has CDR1 SGHRS and CDR2 YFSETQ. V was trimmed by 4 bases and J by 2 bases, leaving 13 bases between them. CDR3 length equals 14 residues. This chain's CDR3 is CASSPSSATYEQYF. CDR3 bases: TGCGCCAGCAGCCCATCTAGCGCTACCTACGAGCAGTACTTC.

This clone has only a few counts. The gene calls are TRBV19 and TRBJ2-7, with TRBD1 matching 9 bases. From germline, CDR1 is LNHDA and CDR2 SQIVND (reference sequence). V shed 1 base, J shed 3 bases, and the junction held 4 bases outside the gene matches. This CDR3 has 15 residues. The CDR3 sequence: CASSIGGQGYYEQYF. CDR3 DNA sequence: TGTGCCAGTAGTATAGGGGGACAGGGTTACTACGAGCAGTACTTC.

CDR3 loop: CASKPDEIGVRRGRTDTQYF. The CDR3 DNA reads as TGTGCCAGCAAGCCCGATGAGATCGGGGTGCGGCGGGGTCGCACAGATACGCAGTATTTT. The chain couples TRBV2 to TRBJ2-3; weak D call: TRBD2 (6 bases). V was cut by 7 bases and J by 1 base, with 30 bases left in between. Germline CDR1 and CDR2: SNHLY and FYNNEI. The CDR3 contains 20 residues.

This clone was detected a few times. The chain has TRBV19 and TRBJ1-2; D may be TRBD1 (6 bases). In germline, CDR1 is LNHDA, CDR2 SQIVND (reference sequence). V was pared by 3 bases and J by 6 bases, with 17 bases between. This CDR3 has 15 amino acids. For the CDR3, the DNA is TGTGCCAGTAGTATGGGCTGGCGGGGGCGAGATGGCTACACCTTC. This codes for CASSMGWRGRDGYTF. Combining the CDR3 with reference TRBV19 and TRBJ1-2 gives the whole variable domain DGGITQSPKYLFRKEGQNVTLSCEQNLNHDAMYWYRQDPGQGLRLIYYSQIVNDFQKGDIAEGYSVSREKKESFPLTVTSAQKNPTAFYLCASSMGWRGRDGYTFGSGTRLTVV.

This chain joins TRBV10-3 and TRBJ1-1; TRBD1 aligns across 7 bases. From germline, CDR1 is ENHRY and CDR2 SYGVKD. After removal of 0 bases from V and 11 bases from J, the junction contained 3 bases not matched to a gene. This CDR3 has 12 residues. The CDR3: CAISESTGSAFF. The CDR3 DNA reads TGTGCCATCAGTGAGTCGACAGGGAGCGCTTTCTTT.

The CDR3 coding sequence is TGTGCCAGCAGACGGGACAGGGTAGAAACTGAAGCTTTCTTT. As protein: CASRRDRVETEAFF. V and J are TRBV28 and TRBJ1-1; TRBD1 aligns across 9 bases. Trimming removed 6 bases from V and 5 bases from J; junction bases left unmatched: 7. CDR3 length: 14 amino acids. Germline V gene data show CDR1 as MDHEN and CDR2 as SYDVKM.

V is TRBV5-1 and J is TRBJ2-2; 8 bases fit TRBD1. The germline gives CDR1 SGHRS, CDR2 YFSETQ. This CDR3 has 14 amino acids. V was clipped by 7 bases and J by 6 bases; unmatched bases: 8. The CDR3 sequence: CASQRTGTAGELFF. In DNA form, the CDR3 reads TGCGCCAGCCAAAGGACAGGGACGGCCGGGGAGCTGTTTTTT. Using reference TRBV5-1 and TRBJ2-2 for the parts outside the CDR3, the full variable domain is KAGVTQTPRYLIKTRGQQVTLSCSPISGHRSVSWYQQTPGQGLQFLFEYFSETQRNKGNFPGRFSGRQFSNSRSEMNVSTLELGDSALYLCASQRTGTAGELFFGEGSRLTVL.

The chain employs TRBV6-1 and TRBJ1-4; D not resolved. This CDR3 comprises 13 residues. Germline-derived CDR1 and CDR2 are MNHNS and SASEGT. Trimming pared 6 bases from V and 8 bases from J, leaving 13 bases between. The CDR3 sequence: CASRRAGGEKLFF. In DNA form, the CDR3 reads TGTGCCAGCAGACGGGCCGGAGGGGAAAAACTGTTTTTT.

The V call is TRBV7-2, the J call TRBJ2-1; D not certain. CDR1 SGHTA and CDR2 FQGNSA come from the germline V gene. This CDR3 is 14 amino acids long. Trimming took 5 bases from V and 0 from J, leaving 8 bases between them. CDR3 nucleotides: TGTGCCAGCAGCCCCCCCAGCTCCTACAATGAGCAGTTCTTC. It yields the protein CASSPPSSYNEQFF.

The J gene is TRBJ2-5, the V gene TRBV4-1, with a possible D match to TRBD2 (5 bases). Germline V gene sequence: CDR1 MGHRA, CDR2 YSYEKL. CDR3 length equals 15 residues. Trimming removed 0 bases at V and 5 bases at J, with 13 bases between. The CDR3 bases are TGCGCCAGCAGCCAAGAGTCTTCTAGCAGGGAGACCCAGTACTTC. It specifies CASSQESSSRETQYF.

The chain uses TRBV10-2 and TRBJ2-1; unclear D gene. Germline CDR1 and CDR2: WSHSY and SAAADI. This CDR3 region has 13 residues. Trimming removed 0 bases from V and 3 bases from J, with 3 bases in between. The CDR3 loop is CASSESRYNEQFF. DNA for the CDR3: TGCGCCAGCAGTGAGTCCCGCTACAATGAGCAGTTCTTC.